This TCR beta chain was profiled in a study of metastatic and nonmetastatic thyroid tumors. On the study more broadly: Blood and tumor or nodule tissue repertoires from malignant and benign thyroid patients were compared.

TCRdb reanalyzed the PCR reads with MiXCR. The sample contains about 69,000 clones, 14% of which appear only once. The ends lost 0 bases at V and 8 bases at J; junction bases unmatched: 4. This CDR3 has 13 residues. Per germline, CDR1 SGHRS and CDR2 YFSETQ. This clone was observed many times. Prior to thyroid surgery, none of the patients had received any treatment. This receptor was obtained from a male donor with papillary thyroid cancer or a benign thyroid nodule (not recorded which). Some clones in this sample may be carry-over from other donors' samples. The chain is built from TRBV5-1 and TRBJ1-2, with TRBD1 identical over 7 bases. Material for sequencing was blood. In DNA, the CDR3 is TGCGCCAGCAGCTTGGACAGGGGAGGCGGCTACACCTTC. Its translation is CASSLDRGGGYTF.